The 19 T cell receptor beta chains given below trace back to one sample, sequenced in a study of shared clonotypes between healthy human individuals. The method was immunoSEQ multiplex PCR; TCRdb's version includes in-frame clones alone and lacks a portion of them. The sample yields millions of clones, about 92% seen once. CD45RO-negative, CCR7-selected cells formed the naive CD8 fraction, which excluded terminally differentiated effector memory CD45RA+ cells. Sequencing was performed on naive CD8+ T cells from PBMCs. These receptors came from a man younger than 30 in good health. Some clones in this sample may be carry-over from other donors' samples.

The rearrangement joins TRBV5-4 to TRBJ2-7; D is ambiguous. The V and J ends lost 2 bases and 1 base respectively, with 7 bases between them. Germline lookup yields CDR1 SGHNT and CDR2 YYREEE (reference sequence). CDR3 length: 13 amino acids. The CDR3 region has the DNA TGTGCCAGCAGCTTTGGCAATTCCTACGAGCAGTACTTC. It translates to CASSFGNSYEQYF.

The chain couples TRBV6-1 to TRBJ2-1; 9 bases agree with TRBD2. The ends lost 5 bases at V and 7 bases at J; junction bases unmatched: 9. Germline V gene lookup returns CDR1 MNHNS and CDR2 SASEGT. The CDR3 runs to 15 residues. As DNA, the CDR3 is TGTGCCAGCAGTTGGGGAGCGGGAGGTCGGAATGAGCAGTTCTTC. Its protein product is CASSWGAGGRNEQFF.

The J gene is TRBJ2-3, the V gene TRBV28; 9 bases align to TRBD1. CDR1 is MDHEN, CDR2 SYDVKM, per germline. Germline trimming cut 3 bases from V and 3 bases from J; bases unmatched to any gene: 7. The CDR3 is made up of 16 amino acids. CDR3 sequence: CASSLFRDRETDTQYF. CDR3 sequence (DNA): TGTGCCAGCAGTTTGTTCCGGGACAGGGAGACAGATACGCAGTATTTT.

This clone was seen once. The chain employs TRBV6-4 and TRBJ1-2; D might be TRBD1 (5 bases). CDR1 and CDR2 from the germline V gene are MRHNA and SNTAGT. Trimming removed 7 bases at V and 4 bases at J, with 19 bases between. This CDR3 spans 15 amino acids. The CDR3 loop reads CASTVPQGVGYGYTF. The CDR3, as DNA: TGTGCCAGCACCGTACCCCAGGGTGTCGGCTATGGCTACACCTTC.

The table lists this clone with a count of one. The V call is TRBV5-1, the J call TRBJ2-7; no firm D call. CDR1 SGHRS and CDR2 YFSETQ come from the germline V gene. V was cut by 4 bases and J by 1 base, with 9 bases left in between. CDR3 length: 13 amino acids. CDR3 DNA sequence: TGCGCCAGCAGCCTTATTGGGTCCTACGAGCAGTACTTC. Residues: CASSLIGSYEQYF.

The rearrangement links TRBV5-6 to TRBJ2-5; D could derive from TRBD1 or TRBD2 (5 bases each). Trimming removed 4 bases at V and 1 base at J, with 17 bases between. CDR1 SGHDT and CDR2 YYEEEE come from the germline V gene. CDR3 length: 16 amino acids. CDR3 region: CASSTRDPVVQETQYF. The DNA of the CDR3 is TGTGCCAGCAGCACTAGGGACCCGGTAGTCCAAGAGACCCAGTACTTC.

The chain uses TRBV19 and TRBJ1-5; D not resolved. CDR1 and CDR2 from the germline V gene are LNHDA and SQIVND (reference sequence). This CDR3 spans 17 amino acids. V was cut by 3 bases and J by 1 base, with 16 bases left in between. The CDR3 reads CASSILVGLLSNQPQHF. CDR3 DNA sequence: TGTGCCAGTAGTATCTTGGTAGGCCTATTGAGCAATCAGCCCCAGCATTTT. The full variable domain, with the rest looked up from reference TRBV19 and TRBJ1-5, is DGGITQSPKYLFRKEGQNVTLSCEQNLNHDAMYWYRQDPGQGLRLIYYSQIVNDFQKGDIAEGYSVSREKKESFPLTVTSAQKNPTAFYLCASSILVGLLSNQPQHFGDGTRLSIL.

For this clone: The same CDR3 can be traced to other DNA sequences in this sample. The CDR3 bases are TGCAGCGTTGTGTCCGGGACCGGGGAGCTGTTTTTT. As protein: CSVVSGTGELFF. The chain links TRBV29-1 to TRBJ2-2; D unresolved. Germline CDR1 and CDR2: SQVTM and ANQGSEA. The ends were cut back, 4 bases at V and 5 bases at J, with 8 bases in the middle. This CDR3 spans 12 amino acids.

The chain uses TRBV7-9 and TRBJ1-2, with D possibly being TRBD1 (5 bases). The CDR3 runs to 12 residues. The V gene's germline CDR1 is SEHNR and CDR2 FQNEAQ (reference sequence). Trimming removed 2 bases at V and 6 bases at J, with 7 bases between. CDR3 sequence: CASSLPGHGYTF. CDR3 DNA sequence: TGTGCCAGCAGCTTACCAGGGCATGGCTACACCTTC.

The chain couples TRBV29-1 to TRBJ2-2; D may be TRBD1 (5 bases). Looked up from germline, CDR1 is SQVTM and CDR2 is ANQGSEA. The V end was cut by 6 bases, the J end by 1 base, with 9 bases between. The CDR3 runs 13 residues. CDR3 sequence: CSVHGQNTGELFF. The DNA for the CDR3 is TGCAGCGTCCACGGACAGAACACCGGGGAGCTGTTTTTT.

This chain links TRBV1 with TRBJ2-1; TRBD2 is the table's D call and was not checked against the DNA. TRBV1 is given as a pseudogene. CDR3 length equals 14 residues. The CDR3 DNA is TGCACCAGCAGCCCCAGCGGGAGTTTTGGTGAGCAGTTCTTC. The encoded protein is CTSSPSGSFGEQFF.

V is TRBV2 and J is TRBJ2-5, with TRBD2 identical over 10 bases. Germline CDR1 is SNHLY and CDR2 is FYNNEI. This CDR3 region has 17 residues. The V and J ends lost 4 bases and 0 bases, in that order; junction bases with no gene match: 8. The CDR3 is CASSVSLAGANQETQYF. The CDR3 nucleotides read TGTGCCAGCAGTGTGTCGCTAGCGGGAGCTAACCAAGAGACCCAGTACTTC.

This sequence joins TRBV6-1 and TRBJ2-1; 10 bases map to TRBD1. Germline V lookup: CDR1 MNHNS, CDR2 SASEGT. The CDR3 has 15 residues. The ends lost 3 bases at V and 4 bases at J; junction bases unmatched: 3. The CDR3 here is CASSDPGQGYNEQFF. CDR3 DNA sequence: TGTGCCAGCAGTGACCCGGGACAGGGGTACAATGAGCAGTTCTTC.

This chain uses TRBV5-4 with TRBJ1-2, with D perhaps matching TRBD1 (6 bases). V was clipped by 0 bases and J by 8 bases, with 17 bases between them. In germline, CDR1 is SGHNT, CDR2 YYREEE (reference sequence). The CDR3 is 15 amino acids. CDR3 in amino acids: CASSLDRGALEGYTF. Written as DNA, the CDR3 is TGTGCCAGCAGCTTGGACCGGGGGGCGTTAGAGGGCTACACCTTC.

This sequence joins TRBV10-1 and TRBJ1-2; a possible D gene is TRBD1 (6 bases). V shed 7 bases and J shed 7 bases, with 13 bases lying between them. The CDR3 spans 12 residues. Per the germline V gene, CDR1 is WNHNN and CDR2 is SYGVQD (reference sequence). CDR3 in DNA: TGCGCCAGCATTTTGACGACAGGTGGCTACACCTTC. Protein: CASILTTGGYTF.

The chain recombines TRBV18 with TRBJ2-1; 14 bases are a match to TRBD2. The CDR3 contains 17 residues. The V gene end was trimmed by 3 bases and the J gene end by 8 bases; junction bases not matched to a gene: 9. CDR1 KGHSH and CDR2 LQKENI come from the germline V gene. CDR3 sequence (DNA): TGTGCCAGCTCACCCCCGGGACTAGCGGGAGTCATACATGAGCAGTTCTTC. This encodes CASSPPGLAGVIHEQFF. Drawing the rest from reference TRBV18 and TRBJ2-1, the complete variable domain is NAGVMQNPRHLVRRRGQEARLRCSPMKGHSHVYWYRQLPEEGLKFMVYLQKENIIDESGMPKERFSAEFPKEGPSILRIQQVVRGDSAAYFCASSPPGLAGVIHEQFFGPGTRLTVL.

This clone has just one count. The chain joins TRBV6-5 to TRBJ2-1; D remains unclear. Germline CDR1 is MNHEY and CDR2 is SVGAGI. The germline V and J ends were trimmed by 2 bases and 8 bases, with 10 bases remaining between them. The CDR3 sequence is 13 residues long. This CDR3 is CASSYVEADEQFF. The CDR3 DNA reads TGTGCCAGCAGTTACGTCGAGGCTGATGAGCAGTTCTTC.

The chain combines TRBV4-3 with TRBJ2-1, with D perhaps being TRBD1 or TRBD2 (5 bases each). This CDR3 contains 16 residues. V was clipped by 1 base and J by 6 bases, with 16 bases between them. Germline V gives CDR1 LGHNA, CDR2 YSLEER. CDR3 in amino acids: CASSQGSLPGPNEQFF. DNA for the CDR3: TGCGCCAGCAGCCAAGGGTCGCTTCCGGGACCCAATGAGCAGTTCTTC.

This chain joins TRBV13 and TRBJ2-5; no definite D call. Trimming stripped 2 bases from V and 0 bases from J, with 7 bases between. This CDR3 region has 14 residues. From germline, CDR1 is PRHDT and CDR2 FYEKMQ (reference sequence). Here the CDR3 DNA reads TGTGCCAGCAGCTTACGAGGCTACCAAGAGACCCAGTACTTC. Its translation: CASSLRGYQETQYF.